The sequence of this TCR beta chain was determined in a study of early T cells in non-severe SARS-CoV-2 infection. Background on the study: Chains stayed unpaired after sequencing of bulk RNA from unsorted whole blood.

Points on this clonotype: What it binds is unknown.

The protocol attached unique molecular identifiers to individual cDNA molecules. TCRdb reprocessed the 5' RACE reads with MiXCR, giving one entry per CDR3 protein. The sample lists 55,000 or so distinct CDR3 sequences, approximately 12% occurring once. The CDR3 has 15 residues. Trimming stripped 5 bases from V and 0 bases from J, with 9 bases between. Germline CDR1 SGHNT, CDR2 YYREEE (reference sequence). Findings and limits, study-wide: VDJdb matching, biased toward anti-spike CD8 responses, missed private and CD4 specificities.

This sequence originates from an adult who was a healthcare worker with PCR-confirmed SARS-CoV-2 infection or an uninfected control (not recorded which). The specimen sequenced was whole blood. The V gene is TRBV5-4, the J gene TRBJ1-6, with D tentatively TRBD1 (5 bases). The CDR3 is CASRDTSSYNSPLHF. The DNA of the CDR3 is TGTGCCAGCAGGGACACGAGCTCCTATAATTCACCCCTCCACTTT.